This T cell receptor beta chain was identified during a study of CD8+CD57+ T cells in acquired aplastic anemia listed by TCRdb under 2018. Regarding the research as a whole: On average, sorted CD4+ and CD8+ cells yielded 3 to 4 ug of extracted DNA, with a range of roughly 0.19 to 27.4 ug. CD8+CD57+ expansion was defined as a frequency above the mean frequency observed in healthy subjects. What the research found in general, with its limitations: About 28 CD8+ CDR3 sequences were found in both patients and controls but appeared to be highly expressed in patients and within the immunodominant clones of the patients. No significant difference in CD8+ Simpson's diversity was found between patients and healthy controls (P=0.060).

The germline V gene provides CDR1 SQVTM and CDR2 ANQGSEA. V ends up 6 bases short and J 3 bases short, with an unmatched junction base count of 5. Spanning cysteine to phenylalanine, the CDR3 consists of 13 amino acids. This entry keeps only the CDR3 DNA: 39 bases, framed from base 1. Worth noting for this clonotype: There is no known antigen for this receptor. No much larger clonotype is one base removed from it; base qualities were not supplied.

The patients picked for sequencing were ones in whom flow cytometry had shown an expansion of CD8+CD57+ cells. Severe acquired aplastic anemia was diagnosed in all patients according to International Study of Aplastic Anemia and Agranulocytosis and Camitta criteria. At the time blood was sampled, none of the patients had received any therapy. In the study, sorted CD4+ and CD8+ blood T cells from patients with severe aplastic anemia and from healthy subjects underwent deep sequencing of TCR repertoires. Patients were enrolled in the USA under clinicaltrials.gov protocols 00001620, 01623167, 00001397, 00071045, 00081523 and 00961064. Ficoll-Paque density gradient centrifugation was used to isolate peripheral blood mononuclear cells. Before DNA was extracted, CD4+ and CD8+ T cells were sorted using either FACS or magnetic beads. Profiling of TCR beta VDJ combinations and CDR3 sequences used genomic DNA as the template. TCR repertoire sequencing was run on an Illumina HiSeq 2000. Per the original workflow: Repertoire assessment relied on Simpson's diversity index, CDR3 size and DJ length profiles, and TRBV/TRBJ rearrangement plots. The immunodominant clone was defined as the most abundant DNA sequence in deep sequencing data. CDR3 amino acid sequences were checked for sharing across subjects and were also compared against the VDJdb database and published repertoires. The public sequencing data were trimmed at Q25 with fastp and processed into clonotypes with MiXCR by TCRdb, which kept only in-frame beta chains. When rows share a CDR3 protein, they turn into one entry using the most common DNA and genes. TCRdb, rather than the study authors, made the V and J calls. Recorded for this sample are around 500,000 distinct CDR3 sequences; approximately 32% of them occurred a single time. 0.7% to 1% of the sample is held by the ten biggest clonotypes.

The material sequenced was sorted CD4+, CD8+, or CD8+CD57+ T cells (not recorded which) from PBMCs. This TCR came from a human donor with aplastic anemia. The sequence links TRBV29-1 to TRBJ2-3, and 8 bases in between align with TRBD2. The bases read TGCAGCGTAGTAAGCGGGAGTACAGATACGCAGTATTTT. Translated, it gives CSVVSGSTDTQYF.